Listed here is a single T cell receptor beta chain. Its specific antigen is unknown. No much larger clonotype is one base removed from it; base qualities were not supplied. Sequences SGHTS (CDR1) and YDEGEE (CDR2) are obtained from the germline V gene. The CDR3 contains 13 residues, cysteine and phenylalanine counted. CDR3 DNA only is kept here, 39 bases in frame from base 1. This specimen comes from a study of blood T cells in healthy people across ages (dated by TCRdb to 2015 to 2017). The study in broad terms: In model experiments, roughly one uniquely barcoded TCR beta cDNA molecule per two T cells was captured by template switching. Age-related changes in TCR beta repertoire diversity were measured in the study by deep sequencing normalized with unique cDNA molecular identifiers. The donors were split into four age groups: young (average around 15 years), middle-aged (39), aged (more than 60) and long-lived (about 74). Two additional independent replicas of 1 million unique cDNA reads from the same blood draw were analyzed for two donors (one aged 18 to 30 and one aged 80 or older).

The donors were 40 or so Caucasian individuals from Russia, aged roughly 6 to 100 years, who were systemically healthy. Approximately 9.3 milliliters of peripheral blood were collected from each donor into EDTA-treated Vacutainer tubes. Ficoll-Paque density-gradient centrifugation was used to isolate PBMCs, with at least 7 million per sample. Total RNA, at least 6 micrograms per sample, was extracted from PBMCs with Trizol reagent. The percentages of naive CD45RAhigh/CD27high T cells were determined by flow cytometry on a PBMC aliquot from every donor. General findings and caveats noted by the study authors: Estimates of total diversity based on one million sequenced T cells were regarded as lower bounds and as underestimates. Observed TCR beta diversity correlated strongly with the percentage of naive T cells measured by flow cytometry. Because donor CMV infection status was unknown, age-related changes in expanded clonotypes were potentially confounded. Compared with the aged group, the long-lived group had more naive CD4+ T cells, fewer expanded clones and increased TCR diversity, suggesting age selection. Observed TCR beta diversity per million T cells fell roughly linearly with age, and a significant reduction was already apparent by age roughly 40. Since profiling was done on bulk unsorted PBMCs, naive and antigen-experienced compartments could not be conclusively compared.

Libraries came from 5' RACE. Instrument on record: Illumina HiSeq 2500. A second PCR of roughly 7 to 11 cycles was performed with a sample-barcoded 5' primer and a J-beta primer mix. Each TCR beta cDNA molecule received a unique molecular identifier from a template-switch 5' adaptor carrying 12 random nucleotides. Each sample yielded at least 2.5 million CDR3-containing paired-end reads. First-strand cDNA was synthesized from all RNA with the Mint cDNA synthesis kit, primed by a TRBC-specific oligonucleotide. All cDNA was treated with uracil-DNA glycosylase and then went through a first 18-cycle PCR with the universal primers M1SS and BC2_uni_R. Under the source paper's analysis protocol: For normalization, 1 million high-quality reads were randomly selected from each sample, with every read carrying a distinct molecular identifier. Reads sharing molecular identifiers were discarded rather than binned into consensus sequences. MiTCR, run with a Q25 quality threshold and the strictest error-elimination algorithm, handled CDR3 identification, clonotype clustering and error correction. A nonparametric unseen species model with Euler transformation was used to estimate a lower bound on total TCR beta diversity. In TCRdb, the public reads were trimmed at Q25 with fastp and aligned with MiXCR, with productive beta chains retained. Rows matching on CDR3 protein sequence are summarized as one entry with the most common DNA and genes. The V and J calls were determined by TCRdb, not by the authors. The sample data list 760,000 or so distinct CDR3 sequences, and 20% to 25% of these were observed just once. More than 8% of the sample comes from the top ten.

This same sample was also part of a study on T cells of mothers and their children. Drawing on the second study: Nine systemically healthy Caucasian individuals served as donors, namely three mothers together with their six children. cDNA synthesis consumed the entire amount of extracted RNA, loaded at approximately 1.6 ug RNA in each 15 ul reaction. In the second PCR, sample barcodes and 2-4 random nucleotides were introduced via the M1S primer. Over 8 million TCR beta CDR3 reads were obtained for each mother, and some 3 million reads were obtained for each child. Thymic selection similarly shapes TCR recombination output in related and unrelated pairs, with minor effect from inherited differences. Normalized repertoire overlap was always slightly but never significantly higher in related than unrelated mother-child pairs. No persistent microchimeric T cell clones were detected, at a sensitivity of around 100 clones per million clonotypes. The study used deep NGS to compare TCR beta repertoires of mothers and children, seeking features distinguishing related mother-child pairs from unrelated individuals. The mean age was roughly 36 +/- 4 years for the mothers and approximately 11 +/- 4 years for the children. Libraries were sequenced on Illumina HiSeq 2000 with 100+100 nt paired-end reads after adapter ligation with NEBNext reagents. To avoid cross-contamination, the mother libraries and the child libraries were prepared a month apart and sequenced in separate runs. For each donor, somewhere between about 500,000 and 2,300,000 distinct TCR beta clonotypes were identified. Naive TCR beta clonotypes were estimated from low-frequency clonotypes matched to each donor's FACS-determined naive share, without sorting.

The material sequenced was blood. In this chain, TRBV5-8 is recombined with TRBJ2-5, and 8 junction bases match TRBD2. The J call could be wrong; TRBJ2-7 is a better fit for the DNA end. This TCR derives from a boy under 18 in good health. The CDR3: CASDTGLDLEQYF. The DNA sequence follows: TGTGCCAGCGACACGGGACTAGATCTCGAGCAGTACTTC.